This TCR beta chain appears in the sequencing data of a study of blood T cell repertoires in COVID-19. V lost 2 bases, J lost 8 bases, and 11 bases lay in between. CDR3 length: 13 amino acids. Germline CDR1 and CDR2: SGDLS and YYNGEE. The data were produced by immunoSEQ multiplex PCR, yet TCRdb's version contains in-frame clones alone and is incomplete. The profile shows about 200,000 clones, around 85% of them singletons. Participants were placed into cohorts based on the clinical history they reported. The rearrangement joins TRBV9 to TRBJ2-4, with a possible D match to TRBD2 (6 bases). The receptor was derived from a woman aged 40 to 55 with acute COVID-19. The specimen was PBMCs or T cells enriched from blood (not recorded which). The CDR3 nucleotides are TGTGCCAGCAGCGTCGGGACGGGGGACATTCAGTACTTC. This encodes CASSVGTGDIQYF. The full variable domain, with the rest looked up from reference TRBV9 and TRBJ2-4, is DSGVTQTPKHLITATGQRVTLRCSPRSGDLSVYWYQQSLDQGLQFLIQYYNGEERAKGNILERFSAQQFPDLHSELNLSSLELGDSALYFCASSVGTGDIQYFGAGTRLSVL.